The T cell receptor beta chain under discussion was sequenced for a study of neurological immune-mediated disorders. This clonotype was recorded at least ten times. No antigen is known for it. Germline and junction disagree at one end, which may indicate a read error. This CDR3 is 12 amino acids long. CDR1 SQVTM and CDR2 ANQGSEA come from the germline V gene. Notes on the study in general: Patients with HTLV-1-associated myelopathy had the highest level of TCR clonal expansion, whereas patients with multiple sclerosis had the lowest level, falling beneath the level found in healthy controls.

5'RACE with 10-nucleotide random UMIs produced the cDNA. From the 5' RACE reads, TCRdb called clonotypes with MiXCR, one entry per CDR3 protein. In the table there are about 46,000 distinct CDR3 sequences, 3.5% to 5% of which are singletons. Sequencing was carried out using PBMCs. The TCR originated in a woman in her sixties or seventies with multiple sclerosis. The chain links TRBV29-1 to TRBJ1-1; D possibly corresponds to TRBD1 (5 bases). The CDR3 nucleotides are TGCAGCGTTGTCAGGGTGAAGACTGAAGCTTTCTTT. Translation: CSVVRVKTEAFF. The entire variable domain, with the rest obtained from reference TRBV29-1 and TRBJ1-1, is as follows: SAVISQKPSRDICQRGTSLTIQCQVDSQVTMMFWYRQQPGQSLTLIATANQGSEATYESGFVIDKFPISRPNLTFSTLTVSNMSPEDSSIYLCSVVRVKTEAFFGQGTRLTVV.